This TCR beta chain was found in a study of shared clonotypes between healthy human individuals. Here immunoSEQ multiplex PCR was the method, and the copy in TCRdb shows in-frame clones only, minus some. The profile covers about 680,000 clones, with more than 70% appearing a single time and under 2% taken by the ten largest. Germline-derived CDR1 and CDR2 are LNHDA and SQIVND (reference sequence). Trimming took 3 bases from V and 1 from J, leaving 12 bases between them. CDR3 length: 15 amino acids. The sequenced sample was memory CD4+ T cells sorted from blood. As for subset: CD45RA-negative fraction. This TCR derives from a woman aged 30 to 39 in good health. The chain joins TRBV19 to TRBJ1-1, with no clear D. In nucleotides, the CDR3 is TGTGCCAGTAGTATGTGGAACTCTCCGAACACTGAAGCTTTCTTT. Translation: CASSMWNSPNTEAFF.